Detailed here is one T cell receptor (beta chain). In the authors' workflow: Amplifying reference gene primers gave estimates of nucleated cell counts. Clones were read by immunoSEQ multiplex PCR, and TCRdb kept only the in-frame ones, dropping some. That table supplies the V and J calls and clone size; D and trimming were determined from the DNA. The sample includes 50,000 or so clones, roughly four fifths of them seen just once. The V gene's germline CDR1 is MNHEY and CDR2 SVGEGT. The germline V and J ends were trimmed by 2 bases and 0 bases, with 5 bases remaining between them. This CDR3 is built from 15 residues. This specimen belongs to a study of blood T cell repertoires in COVID-19. Background on the study: Collection of acute and convalescent COVID-19 samples took place in the United States, Italy and Spain. Sample material is recorded as cDNA or gDNA derived from T cells, B-cell-depleted T cells, or PBMCs.

The V and J genes are TRBV6-2 or TRBV6-3 and TRBJ2-6; D unresolved. Sequenced: peripheral blood. The receptor was isolated from a man aged 35 to 55 with acute or convalescent COVID-19. CDR3 nucleotides: TGTGCCAGCAGTTACGACAACTCTGGGGCCAACGTCCTGACTTTC. It specifies CASSYDNSGANVLTF.